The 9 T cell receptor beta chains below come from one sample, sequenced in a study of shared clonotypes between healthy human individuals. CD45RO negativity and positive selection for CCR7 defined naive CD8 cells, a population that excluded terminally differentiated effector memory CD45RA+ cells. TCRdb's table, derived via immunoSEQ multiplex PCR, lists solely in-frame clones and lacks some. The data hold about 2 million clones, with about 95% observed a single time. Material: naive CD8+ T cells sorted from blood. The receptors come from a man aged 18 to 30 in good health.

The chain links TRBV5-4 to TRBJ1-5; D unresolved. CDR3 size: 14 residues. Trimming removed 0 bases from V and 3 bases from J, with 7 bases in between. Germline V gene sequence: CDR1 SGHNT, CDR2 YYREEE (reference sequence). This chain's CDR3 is CASSLAPDNQPQHF. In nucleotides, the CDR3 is TGTGCCAGCAGCTTGGCCCCGGACAATCAGCCCCAGCATTTT.

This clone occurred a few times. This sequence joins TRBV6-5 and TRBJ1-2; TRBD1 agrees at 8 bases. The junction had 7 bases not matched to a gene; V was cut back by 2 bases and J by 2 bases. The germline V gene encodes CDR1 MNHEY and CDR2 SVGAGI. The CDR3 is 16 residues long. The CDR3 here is CASSYPRAGGNYGYTF. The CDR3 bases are TGTGCCAGCAGTTACCCGCGTGCAGGGGGCAACTATGGCTACACCTTC.

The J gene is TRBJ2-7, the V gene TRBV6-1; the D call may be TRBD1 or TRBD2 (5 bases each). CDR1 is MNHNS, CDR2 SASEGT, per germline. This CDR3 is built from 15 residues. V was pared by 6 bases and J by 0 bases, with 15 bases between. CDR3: CASSRGRTFSYEQYF. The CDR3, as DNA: TGTGCCAGCAGCCGGGGACGTACTTTCTCCTACGAGCAGTACTTC.

The CDR3 DNA reads TGTGCCAGCAGTTTAAGACAGGGGTCCAATTCACCCCTCCACTTT. Its translation is CASSLRQGSNSPLHF. The chain uses TRBV28 and TRBJ1-6; 8 bases are a match to TRBD1. The length of the CDR3 is 15 residues. The V gene's germline CDR1 is MDHEN and CDR2 SYDVKM. The J segment lost 7 bases and the V segment lost 2 bases, leaving 4 bases of the junction unmatched.

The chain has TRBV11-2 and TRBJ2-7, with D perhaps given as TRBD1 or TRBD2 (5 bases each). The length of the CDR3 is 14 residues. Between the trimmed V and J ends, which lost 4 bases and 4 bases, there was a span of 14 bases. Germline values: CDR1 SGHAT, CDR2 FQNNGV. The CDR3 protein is CASSWEARGYEQYF. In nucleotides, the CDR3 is TGTGCCAGCAGCTGGGAAGCGAGGGGATACGAGCAGTACTTC.

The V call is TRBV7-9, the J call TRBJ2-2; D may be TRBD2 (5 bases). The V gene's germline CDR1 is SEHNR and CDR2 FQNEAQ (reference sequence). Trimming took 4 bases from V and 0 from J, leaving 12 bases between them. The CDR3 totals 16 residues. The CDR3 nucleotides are TGTGCCAGCAGCTACGATTCCGGGGCGAACACCGGGGAGCTGTTTTTT. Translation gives CASSYDSGANTGELFF.

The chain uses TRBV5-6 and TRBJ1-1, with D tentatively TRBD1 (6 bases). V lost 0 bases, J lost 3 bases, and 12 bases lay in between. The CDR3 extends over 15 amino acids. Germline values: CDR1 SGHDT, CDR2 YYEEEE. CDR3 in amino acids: CASSLARGADTEAFF. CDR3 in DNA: TGTGCCAGCAGCTTGGCGCGGGGGGCGGACACTGAAGCTTTCTTT.

The DNA of the CDR3 is TGTGCCAGCAGTCCGCTAGGTTTTGGAAGCACAGATACGCAGTATTTT. Protein sequence: CASSPLGFGSTDTQYF. The J gene is TRBJ2-3, the V gene TRBV27; D gene unclear. V gave up 5 bases and J gave up 0 bases, with 15 bases separating them. The CDR3 covers 16 residues. The germline V gene has CDR1 MNHEY and CDR2 SMNVEV (reference sequence).

CDR3 coding DNA: TGCGCCAGCAGCTTGGAAGGAGCGGGGGCACGAACATACAATGAGCAGTTCTTC. Amino acid sequence: CASSLEGAGARTYNEQFF. This chain links TRBV5-1 with TRBJ2-1, with 8 bases identical to TRBD2. The CDR3 is 18 residues long. Per the germline V gene, CDR1 is SGHRS and CDR2 is YFSETQ. The V and J ends lost 0 bases and 4 bases, in that order; junction bases with no gene match: 12.